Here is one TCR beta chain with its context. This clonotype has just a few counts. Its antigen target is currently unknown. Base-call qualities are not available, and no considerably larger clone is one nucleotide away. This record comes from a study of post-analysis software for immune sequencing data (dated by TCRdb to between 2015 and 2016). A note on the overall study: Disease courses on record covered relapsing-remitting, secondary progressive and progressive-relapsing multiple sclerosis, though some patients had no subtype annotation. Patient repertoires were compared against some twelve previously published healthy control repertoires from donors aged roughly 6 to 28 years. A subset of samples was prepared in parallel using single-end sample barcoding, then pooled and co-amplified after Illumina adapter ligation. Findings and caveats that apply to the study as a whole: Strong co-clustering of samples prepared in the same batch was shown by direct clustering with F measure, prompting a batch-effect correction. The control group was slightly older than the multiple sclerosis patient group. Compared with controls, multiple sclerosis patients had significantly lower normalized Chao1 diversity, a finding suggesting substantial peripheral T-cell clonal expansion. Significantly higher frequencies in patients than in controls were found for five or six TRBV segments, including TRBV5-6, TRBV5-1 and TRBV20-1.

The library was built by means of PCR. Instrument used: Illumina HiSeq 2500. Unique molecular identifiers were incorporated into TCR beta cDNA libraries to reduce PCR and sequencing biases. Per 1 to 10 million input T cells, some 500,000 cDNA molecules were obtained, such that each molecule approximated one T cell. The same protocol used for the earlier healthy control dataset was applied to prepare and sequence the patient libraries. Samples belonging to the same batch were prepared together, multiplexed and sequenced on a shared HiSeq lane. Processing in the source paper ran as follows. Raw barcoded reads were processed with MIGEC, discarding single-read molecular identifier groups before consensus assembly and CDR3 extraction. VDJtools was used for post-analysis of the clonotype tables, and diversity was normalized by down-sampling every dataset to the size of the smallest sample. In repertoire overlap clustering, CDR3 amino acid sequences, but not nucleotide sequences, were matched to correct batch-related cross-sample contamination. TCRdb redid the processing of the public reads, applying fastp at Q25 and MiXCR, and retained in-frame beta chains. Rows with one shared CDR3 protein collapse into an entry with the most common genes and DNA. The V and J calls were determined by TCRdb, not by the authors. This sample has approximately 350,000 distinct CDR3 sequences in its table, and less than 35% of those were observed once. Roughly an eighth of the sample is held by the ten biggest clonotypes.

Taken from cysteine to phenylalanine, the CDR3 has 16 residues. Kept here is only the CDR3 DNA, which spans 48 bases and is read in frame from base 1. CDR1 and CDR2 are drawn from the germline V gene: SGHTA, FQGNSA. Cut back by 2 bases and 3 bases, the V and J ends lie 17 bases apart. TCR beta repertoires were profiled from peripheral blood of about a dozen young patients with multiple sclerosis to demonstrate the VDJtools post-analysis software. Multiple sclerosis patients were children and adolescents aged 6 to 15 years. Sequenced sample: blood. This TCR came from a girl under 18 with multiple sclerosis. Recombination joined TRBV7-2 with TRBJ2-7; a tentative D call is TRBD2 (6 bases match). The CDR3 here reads CASSLRRGRDVYEQYF. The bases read TGTGCCAGCAGCTTACGGCGCGGGCGGGATGTCTACGAGCAGTACTTC.